Listed below are T cell receptor beta chains from one sample, sequenced in a study of OX40 agonist ivuxolimab in advanced cancers. Measured with immunoSEQ multiplex PCR; TCRdb has only the in-frame clones, and not every one. The sample has roughly 50,000 clones; 80% to 90% are singletons. Sequencing used CD4+ or CD8+ T cells sorted from blood, obtained in a trial of the OX40 agonist ivuxolimab. Every receptor here comes from an adult with an advanced solid tumor such as melanoma, head and neck, liver or kidney cancer. CDR3s include the opening cysteine and the closing phenylalanine or tryptophan. Fields, in order: clone size, J gene, D gene, V gene, CDR3 DNA, CDR3 protein. A D gene is named only where the DNA matches it firmly. Clone size, where shown, is once, few, many, or a class for clones that have expanded.

size: -
J: TRBJ1-2
D: -
V: TRBV2
DNA: TGTGCCAGCAGTGTCTACTATGGCTACACCTTC
CDR3: CASSVYYGYTF

size: -
J: TRBJ1-1
D: -
V: TRBV5-1
DNA: TGCGCCAGCAGCCTTTCACCAGGGGCGGACACTGAAGCTTTCTTT
CDR3: CASSLSPGADTEAFF

size: -
J: TRBJ2-5
D: -
V: TRBV9
DNA: TGTGCCAGCAGCGCCTGGCCATCCCAAGAGACCCAGTACTTC
CDR3: CASSAWPSQETQYF

size: -
J: TRBJ2-3
D: -
V: TRBV30
DNA: TGTGCCTGGAGTGTCGACAGGCTTAGCACAGATACGCAGTATTTT
CDR3: CAWSVDRLSTDTQYF

size: -
J: TRBJ2-3
D: TRBD2
V: TRBV19
DNA: TGTGCCAGCCGGGACTTCCCGACGGGGGGGGCAGATACGCAGTATTTT
CDR3: CASRDFPTGGADTQYF

size: once
J: TRBJ2-1
D: TRBD1
V: TRBV27
DNA: TGTGCCAGCAGTACTCGACAGGGGCAGTTCTTC
CDR3: CASSTRQGQFF

size: once
J: TRBJ2-7
D: TRBD2
V: TRBV6-1
DNA: TGTGCCGGCTCAAGCGGGAGGGCGGTGGAGCAGTACTTC
CDR3: CAGSSGRAVEQYF

size: -
J: TRBJ2-2
D: TRBD2
V: TRBV19
DNA: TGTGCCAGTAGTAGATTAGCGGGAGGAATCGGGGAGCTGTTTTTT
CDR3: CASSRLAGGIGELFF

size: once
J: TRBJ2-7
D: -
V: TRBV7-8
DNA: TGTGCCAGCAGCGCTCGCTTGGGCGTTTCCTACGAGCAGTACTTC
CDR3: CASSARLGVSYEQYF

size: medium-sized
J: TRBJ2-7
D: -
V: TRBV5-8
DNA: TGTGCCAGCAGCCGACACAGGCCAGGGACCTACGAGCAGTACTTC
CDR3: CASSRHRPGTYEQYF

size: -
J: TRBJ1-2
D: -
V: TRBV15
DNA: TGTGCCACCAGCAGAGCCGGACAGTTCCAAGGCGGCTACACCTTC
CDR3: CATSRAGQFQGGYTF

size: -
J: TRBJ2-3
D: -
V: TRBV4-1
DNA: TGCGCCAGCAGCCAAGATGGGTCGGGGAGCACAGATACGCAGTATTTT
CDR3: CASSQDGSGSTDTQYF

size: -
J: TRBJ2-5
D: -
V: TRBV5-1
DNA: TGCGCCAGCAGCTTGGGTGGGCAAGAAGAGACCCAGTACTTC
CDR3: CASSLGGQEETQYF

size: -
J: TRBJ2-1
D: -
V: TRBV9
DNA: TGTGCCAGCAGCGTAGTAGGGGGGGCAGTTGAGCAGTTCTTC
CDR3: CASSVVGGAVEQFF

size: once
J: TRBJ2-7
D: TRBD1
V: TRBV2
DNA: TGTGCCAGCGGGCCAGGGGGCTGGAGCTACCCAGGCTTC
CDR3: CASGPGGWSYPGF

size: -
J: TRBJ2-7
D: TRBD1
V: TRBV29-1
DNA: TGCAGCGCCGGGACAGGCTCCTACGAGCAGTACTTC
CDR3: CSAGTGSYEQYF

size: -
J: TRBJ2-7
D: -
V: TRBV7-3
DNA: TGTGCCAGCAGTTTGGAATGGAGCTCCTACGAGCAGTACTTC
CDR3: CASSLEWSSYEQYF

size: -
J: TRBJ1-1
D: -
V: TRBV6-1
DNA: TGTGCCAGCAGTGAACGGACTACACGCGGGGGAGCTTTCTTT
CDR3: CASSERTTRGGAFF

size: -
J: TRBJ1-6
D: -
V: TRBV13
DNA: TGTGCCAGCAGCTTATCAGGACAGACCTCCTATAATTCACCCCTCCACTTT
CDR3: CASSLSGQTSYNSPLHF

size: -
J: TRBJ2-1
D: TRBD2
V: TRBV27
DNA: TGTGCCAGCAGTTTATTAGGGACTAGCGGGGGGGCGAATGAGCAGTTCTTC
CDR3: CASSLLGTSGGANEQFF

size: -
J: TRBJ1-1
D: -
V: TRBV19
DNA: TGTGCCAGTAGTATAGCAGGGAGAACGACTGAAGCTTTCTTT
CDR3: CASSIAGRTTEAFF

size: -
J: TRBJ2-1
D: TRBD1
V: TRBV6-6
DNA: TGTGCCAGCAGGCCGGGACAGGGCATTGGGAATGAGCAGTTCTTC
CDR3: CASRPGQGIGNEQFF

size: -
J: TRBJ2-6
D: TRBD1
V: TRBV5-6
DNA: TGTGCCAGCAGCAGCCGGGACAGGGTCTCTGGGGCCAACGTCCTGACTTTC
CDR3: CASSSRDRVSGANVLTF

size: once
J: TRBJ1-4
D: -
V: TRBV30
DNA: TGTGCCTGGACGTACGGGGATAGGAATGAAAAACTGTTTTTT
CDR3: CAWTYGDRNEKLFF

size: -
J: TRBJ1-1
D: -
V: TRBV2
DNA: TGTGCCACCACAGGAAACATGAACACTGAAGCTTTCTTT
CDR3: CATTGNMNTEAFF

size: few
J: TRBJ2-2
D: TRBD1
V: TRBV5-1
DNA: TGCGCCAGCAGCTTGCAACAGGGGGCCGGGGAGCTGTTTTTT
CDR3: CASSLQQGAGELFF

size: once
J: TRBJ2-2
D: TRBD2
V: TRBV28
DNA: TGTGCCAGCCGGCCGGCGGGGGTCGTCACCGGGGAGCTGTTTTTT
CDR3: CASRPAGVVTGELFF